These 7 T cell receptor beta chains share one sample of origin, sequenced in a study of T cells in Graves' hyperthyroidism and ophthalmopathy. RNA transcripts yielded amplified TCR beta CDR3 regions. The HTBI primer set served for first-round RT-PCR of the TCR CDR3. TCRdb ran MiXCR on the multiplex PCR reads and lists one entry per CDR3 protein. The sample consists of 500,000 to 750,000 distinct CDR3 sequences, approximately 14% of them appearing once. The sequencing input was blood. The receptors come from a woman aged 18-35 years with Graves' ophthalmopathy.

This clonotype was seen ten or more times. V and J are TRBV7-9 and TRBJ2-3; the D is unclear. CDR1 is SEHNR, CDR2 FQNEAQ, per germline (reference sequence). The ends were cut back, 8 bases at V and 5 bases at J, with 17 bases in the middle. The CDR3 is 14 amino acids. The DNA of the CDR3 is TGTGCCAGCGGGCTCCACGGCGCAGGAGATACGCAGTATTTT. It encodes CASGLHGAGDTQYF. The whole variable domain, filled in from reference TRBV7-9 and TRBJ2-3, reads DTGVSQNPRHKITKRGQNVTFRCDPISEHNRLYWYRQTLGQGPEFLTYFQNEAQLEKSRLLSDRFSAERPKGSFSTLEIQRTEQGDSAMYLCASGLHGAGDTQYFGPGTRLTVL.

There are a few counts of this clonotype. This may arise from a read error, as a much more abundant clone is one base away. The chain combines TRBV12-3 or TRBV12-4 with TRBJ2-1; 7 nucleotides align to TRBD2. Germline trimming cut 1 base from V and 10 bases from J; bases unmatched to any gene: 13. The CDR3 covers 16 residues. CDR3 coding DNA: TGTGCCAGCAGTTTAGTGCGAAGGGTTTTACTAGCGGAGCAGTTCTTC. Translation gives CASSLVRRVLLAEQFF.

In this sample, this clonotype turned up a few times. It may be a read error: a sequence one base away is much more abundant. The rearrangement links TRBV12-3 or TRBV12-4 to TRBJ1-1; D is uncertain. The CDR3 spans 13 residues. V was clipped by 11 bases and J by 1 base, with 14 bases between them. This CDR3 is CAGNIGRNTEAFF. In DNA, the CDR3 is TGTGCCGGCAACATCGGGAGGAACACTGAAGCTTTCTTT.

This clonotype occurred a few times. The chain has TRBV27 and TRBJ1-4; D is unresolved. The V gene's germline CDR1 is MNHEY and CDR2 SMNVEV (reference sequence). The CDR3 spans 13 residues. V was pared by 6 bases and J by 4 bases, with 9 bases between. This chain's CDR3 is CASSIRFNEKLFF. DNA of the CDR3: TGTGCCAGCAGCATACGCTTTAATGAAAAACTGTTTTTT.

This clonotype was recorded at least ten times. V and J are TRBV28 and TRBJ2-2; perhaps TRBD2 as D (6 bases). V was clipped by 5 bases and J by 6 bases, with 13 bases between them. The CDR3 has 14 residues. Germline assignment: CDR1 MDHEN and CDR2 SYDVKM. CDR3 sequence (DNA): TGTGCCAGCAGTGGTGGAGGGGATCCCGGGGAGCTGTTTTTT. Protein product: CASSGGGDPGELFF.

This clonotype was seen many times. The gene calls are TRBV7-2 and TRBJ2-3; perhaps TRBD2 as D (6 bases). The V end was cut by 0 bases, the J end by 8 bases, with 12 bases between. The CDR3 runs to 14 residues. Germline V CDR1 and CDR2: SGHTA, FQGNSA. The CDR3 loop is CASSLAGSRVTQYF. CDR3 DNA: TGTGCCAGCAGCTTAGCCGGGAGCAGAGTTACGCAGTATTTT.

The chain has TRBV7-9 and TRBJ1-1; TRBD1 might be the D (5 bases). Germline V CDR1 and CDR2: SEHNR, FQNEAQ (reference sequence). CDR3 size: 12 residues. V shed 2 bases and J shed 8 bases, with 9 bases lying between them. CDR3 DNA: TGTGCCAGCAGCTTACCCGGGGCAGAAGCTTTCTTT. It encodes CASSLPGAEAFF.